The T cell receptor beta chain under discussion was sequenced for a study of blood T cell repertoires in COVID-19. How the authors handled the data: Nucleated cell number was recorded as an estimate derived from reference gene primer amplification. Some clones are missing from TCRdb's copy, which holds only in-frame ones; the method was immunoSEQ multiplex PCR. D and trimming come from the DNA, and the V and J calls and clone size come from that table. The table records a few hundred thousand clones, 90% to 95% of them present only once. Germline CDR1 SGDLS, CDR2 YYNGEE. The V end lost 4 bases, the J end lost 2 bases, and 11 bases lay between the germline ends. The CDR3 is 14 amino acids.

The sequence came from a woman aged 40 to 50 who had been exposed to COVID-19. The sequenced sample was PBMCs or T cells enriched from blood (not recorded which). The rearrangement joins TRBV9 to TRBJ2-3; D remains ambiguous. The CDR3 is CASSPLDTTDTQYF. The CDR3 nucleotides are TGTGCCAGCAGCCCGCTAGATACCACAGATACGCAGTATTTT.